The 25 T cell receptor beta chains presented below share a single source sample, sequenced in a study of CD8 T cells in ankylosing spondylitis. TCRdb reprocessed the 5' RACE reads via MiXCR and lists one record per CDR3 protein. In the table there are some 130,000 distinct CDR3 sequences, around 9% of which are singletons. Specimen: blood, either unsorted or a sorted T cell fraction (not recorded which). The receptors stem from a male donor with ankylosing spondylitis or in good health (not recorded which).

This clonotype was observed many times. The chain combines TRBV18 with TRBJ2-3; D not certain. V lost 4 bases and J 2 bases, leaving 22 bases between the germline ends. The CDR3 sequence is 18 residues long. Germline V gene sequence: CDR1 KGHSH, CDR2 LQKENI. CDR3 sequence (DNA): TGTGCCAGCTCACTCCAGCCGACCCGGAATAGCCTCACAGATACGCAGTATTTT. Its protein is CASSLQPTRNSLTDTQYF.

The chain employs TRBV12-3 or TRBV12-4 and TRBJ2-1, with 9 bases aligning to TRBD1. After removal of 6 bases from V and 4 bases from J, the junction contained 7 bases not matched to a gene. CDR3 length: 15 residues. CDR3 sequence reads: CASRGGTGFYNEQFF. CDR3 sequence (DNA): TGTGCCAGCAGGGGGGGGACAGGGTTTTACAATGAGCAGTTCTTC.

This clonotype was picked up many times. The gene calls are TRBV7-9 and TRBJ2-5; 11 bases align to TRBD2. V was clipped by 1 base and J by 3 bases; unmatched bases: 1. Germline CDR1 SEHNR, CDR2 FQNEAQ (reference sequence). CDR3 length: 15 residues. The CDR3 DNA follows: TGTGCCAGCAGCTTAGAGGGACTAGCGGAAGAGACCCAGTACTTC. Residues: CASSLEGLAEETQYF. Combining the CDR3 with reference TRBV7-9 and TRBJ2-5 gives the whole variable domain DTGVSQNPRHKITKRGQNVTFRCDPISEHNRLYWYRQTLGQGPEFLTYFQNEAQLEKSRLLSDRFSAERPKGSFSTLEIQRTEQGDSAMYLCASSLEGLAEETQYFGPGTRLLVL.

Of note for this clonotype: This could be a read error, since a much larger clone is one nucleotide away. The chain joins TRBV14 to TRBJ2-1; 8 bases map to TRBD1. Germline assignment: CDR1 SGHDN and CDR2 FVKESK. This CDR3 has 15 amino acids. After removal of 7 bases from V and 10 bases from J, the junction contained 15 bases not matched to a gene. CDR3 loop: CASTHSGTGVWEQFF. The CDR3 nucleotides read TGTGCCAGCACCCATTCCGGGACAGGTGTTTGGGAGCAGTTCTTC.

Many counts were recorded for this clonotype. The chain has TRBV7-6 and TRBJ2-1; D gene unclear. The CDR3 totals 14 residues. In germline, CDR1 is SGHVS, CDR2 FNYEAQ. Trimming took 0 bases from V and 7 from J, leaving 10 bases between them. The CDR3 region has the DNA TGTGCCAGCAGCTTAGCGATCGGCCTTAATGAGCAGTTCTTC. The encoded protein is CASSLAIGLNEQFF.

This clonotype was counted only a few times. J is TRBJ2-5 and V is TRBV5-5; TRBD2 matches at 8 bases. The germline gives CDR1 SGHKS, CDR2 YYEKEE (reference sequence). V lost 4 bases to trimming and J lost 3 bases; unmatched junction nucleotides: 5. The CDR3 covers 14 residues. CDR3 in amino acids: CASSMSGREETQYF. The CDR3 DNA sequence: TGTGCCAGCAGCATGAGCGGGAGAGAAGAGACCCAGTACTTC.

This clonotype has a count of ten or more. The V call is TRBV29-1, the J call TRBJ1-1; 8 nucleotides agree with TRBD1. This CDR3 contains 15 residues. The V and J ends lost 3 bases and 0 bases, in that order; junction bases with no gene match: 6. The V gene's germline CDR1 is SQVTM and CDR2 ANQGSEA. The DNA of the CDR3 is TGCAGCGTTGATAGGACAGGGCTTTTGAACACTGAAGCTTTCTTT. The encoded protein is CSVDRTGLLNTEAFF.

At least ten counts were recorded for this clonotype. V and J are TRBV5-1 and TRBJ2-2; D gene ambiguous. Per the germline V gene, CDR1 is SGHRS and CDR2 is YFSETQ. V was pared by 7 bases and J by 6 bases, with 13 bases between. CDR3 size: 13 residues. CDR3 sequence: CASEDWKSGELFF. The CDR3 DNA sequence: TGCGCCAGCGAGGATTGGAAATCCGGGGAGCTGTTTTTT.

The sample holds many counts of this clonotype. The chain couples TRBV20-1 to TRBJ2-1, with D tentatively TRBD2 (6 bases). The ends were cut back, 3 bases at V and 9 bases at J, with 15 bases in the middle. This CDR3 has 13 residues. The germline CDR1 and CDR2 sequences are DFQATT and SNEGSKA (reference sequence). Here the CDR3 DNA reads TGCAGTGCTAGTATACAACCCGGGGGTGAGCAGTTCTTC. It translates to CSASIQPGGEQFF.

This clonotype turned up a few times. The J gene is TRBJ2-7, the V gene TRBV7-2; 16 nucleotides agree with TRBD2. Germline V CDR1 and CDR2: SGHTA, FQGNSA. Trimming removed 5 bases from V and 3 bases from J; junction bases left unmatched: 4. The CDR3 runs 16 residues. CDR3: CASSPGLAGGNYEQYF. DNA for the CDR3: TGTGCCAGCAGCCCGGGACTAGCGGGAGGGAACTACGAGCAGTACTTC.

This clonotype was recorded at least ten times. The rearrangement joins TRBV9 to TRBJ2-7; a possible D gene is TRBD1 (6 bases). CDR3 length: 13 amino acids. With 0 bases removed from V and 5 bases from J, the gap between germline ends came to 9 bases. In germline, CDR1 is SGDLS, CDR2 YYNGEE. CDR3 coding DNA: TGTGCCAGCAGCGTAGCACAGGGCGACGAGCAGTACTTC. Protein sequence: CASSVAQGDEQYF.

Many counts were recorded for this clonotype. This chain joins TRBV5-1 and TRBJ2-7; no firm D call. The CDR3 spans 14 residues. Between the trimmed V and J ends, which lost 5 bases and 2 bases, there was a span of 14 bases. The germline V gene has CDR1 SGHRS and CDR2 YFSETQ. CDR3 region: CASRMRTDPYEQYF. The DNA of the CDR3 is TGCGCCAGCAGGATGCGGACCGACCCCTACGAGCAGTACTTC.

The V and J genes are TRBV9 and TRBJ1-5; 8 nucleotides line up with TRBD1. After removal of 3 bases from V and 6 bases from J, the junction contained 11 bases not matched to a gene. Germline V gene data show CDR1 as SGDLS and CDR2 as YYNGEE. This CDR3 has 16 residues. The CDR3 loop reads CASSGDGQGGGQPQHF. DNA of the CDR3: TGTGCCAGCAGCGGAGATGGACAGGGCGGCGGTCAGCCCCAGCATTTT.

This clonotype turned up a few times. This sequence joins TRBV7-2 and TRBJ2-1; D is possibly TRBD2 (6 bases). Germline CDR1 and CDR2: SGHTA and FQGNSA. The CDR3 covers 13 residues. Trimming removed 8 bases at V and 11 bases at J, with 19 bases between. CDR3 residues: CASQADYRVKQFF. CDR3 DNA: TGTGCCAGCCAGGCGGACTATCGGGTGAAGCAGTTCTTC.

Ten or more counts support this clonotype. The chain combines TRBV14 with TRBJ2-5; tentative D call: TRBD2 (5 bases). Trimming removed 0 bases at V and 10 bases at J, with 15 bases between. The CDR3 extends over 14 amino acids. The germline CDR1 and CDR2 sequences are SGHDN and FVKESK. The CDR3 DNA reads TGTGCCAGCAGCCAAGATCTCTGGCAGAGGGACCAGTACTTC. Translation gives CASSQDLWQRDQYF.

This clonotype occurred a few times. The chain combines TRBV7-9 with TRBJ1-1; TRBD1 might be the D (5 bases). In germline, CDR1 is SEHNR, CDR2 FQNEAQ (reference sequence). The CDR3 consists of 13 residues. V gave up 4 bases and J gave up 4 bases, with 10 bases separating them. Here the CDR3 DNA reads TGTGCCAGCAGCTCACAGGCGTCCACTGAAGCTTTCTTT. Amino acids: CASSSQASTEAFF. Based on the CDR3 plus reference TRBV7-9 and TRBJ1-1, the full variable domain is DTGVSQNPRHKITKRGQNVTFRCDPISEHNRLYWYRQTLGQGPEFLTYFQNEAQLEKSRLLSDRFSAERPKGSFSTLEIQRTEQGDSAMYLCASSSQASTEAFFGQGTRLTVV.

This clonotype was recorded a few times. CDR3 nucleotides: TGTGCCACCAGTGAGTCGGGACTAGCGGGTAGCACAGATACGCAGTATTTT. It encodes CATSESGLAGSTDTQYF. The J gene is TRBJ2-3, the V gene TRBV24-1, with TRBD2 identical over 12 bases. V lost 4 bases, J lost 0 bases, and 4 bases stayed unmatched. The V gene's germline CDR1 is KGHDR and CDR2 SFDVKD. The length of the CDR3 is 17 residues.

V usage is TRBV7-2 and J usage is TRBJ2-1; no firm D call. V was pared by 8 bases and J by 7 bases, with 9 bases between. The CDR3 has 11 amino acids. Germline V lookup: CDR1 SGHTA, CDR2 FQGNSA. The CDR3 DNA is TGTGCCAGCCGTACGGCGAATGAGCAGTTCTTC. This codes for CASRTANEQFF.

This clonotype has just a few counts. This chain connects TRBV25-1 to TRBJ1-2; 7 bases map to TRBD1. In germline, CDR1 is MGHDK, CDR2 SYGVNS. V lost 4 bases to trimming and J lost 4 bases; unmatched junction nucleotides: 3. The CDR3 is 13 residues long. Here the CDR3 DNA reads TGTGCCAGCAGTGTACAGGGGATCTATGGCTACACCTTC. It is translated as CASSVQGIYGYTF.

V usage is TRBV15 and J usage is TRBJ2-1; TRBD2 matches 9 bases. Trimming removed 0 bases from V and 5 bases from J; junction bases left unmatched: 2. Germline V gene data show CDR1 as LNHNV and CDR2 as YYDKDF (reference sequence). The CDR3 sequence is 15 residues long. CDR3: CATSRDPSGNNEQFF. The CDR3 DNA is TGTGCCACCAGCAGAGATCCTAGCGGGAACAATGAGCAGTTCTTC.

There are many counts of this clonotype. The chain uses TRBV20-1 and TRBJ2-5, with D maybe TRBD2 (5 bases). The CDR3 runs to 14 residues. Trimming pared 5 bases from V and 5 bases from J, leaving 18 bases between. From germline, CDR1 is DFQATT and CDR2 SNEGSKA (reference sequence). The CDR3 region is CSAAGGQAGETQYF. In nucleotides, the CDR3 is TGCAGTGCTGCCGGTGGGCAGGCGGGCGAGACCCAGTACTTC.

The chain employs TRBV28 and TRBJ2-5; no clear D gene. The CDR3 totals 13 residues. Trimming left V 2 bases short and J 7 bases short, with 11 bases between. CDR1 and CDR2 (germline): MDHEN, SYDVKM. This chain's CDR3 is CASSLPAKWTQYF. CDR3 nucleotides: TGTGCCAGCAGTTTACCAGCTAAATGGACCCAGTACTTC.

This clonotype was seen many times. V and J are TRBV7-9 and TRBJ2-6; D possibly matches TRBD1 or TRBD2 (5 bases each). The CDR3 sequence is 13 residues long. The germline gives CDR1 SEHNR, CDR2 FQNEAQ (reference sequence). V dropped 10 bases and J dropped 0 bases, with 7 bases sitting between them. The CDR3 sequence: CATGSSGANVLTF. In DNA, the CDR3 is TGTGCCACAGGGAGCTCTGGGGCCAACGTCCTGACTTTC.

This clonotype was seen ten or more times. The chain carries TRBV21-1 and TRBJ2-1; the tabulated D call, TRBD2, remains unverified against the DNA. TRBV21-1 is a pseudogene segment. The CDR3 runs 17 residues. The CDR3 DNA reads as TGTGCCAGCAGTCGAGTGTGCCTAGCGGGAGGAAGGGATGAGCAGTTCTTC. This sequence encodes CASSRVCLAGGRDEQFF.

This clonotype occurred many times. V is TRBV7-8 and J is TRBJ2-7, with D possibly TRBD1 on 6 matching bases. V was pared by 1 base and J by 2 bases, with 12 bases between. This CDR3 comprises 15 residues. Germline V gene sequence: CDR1 SGHVS, CDR2 FQNEAQ. In DNA form, the CDR3 reads TGTGCCAGCAGCTTAGTTCCAGGGGTCGCCTACGAGCAGTACTTC. Encoded protein: CASSLVPGVAYEQYF.